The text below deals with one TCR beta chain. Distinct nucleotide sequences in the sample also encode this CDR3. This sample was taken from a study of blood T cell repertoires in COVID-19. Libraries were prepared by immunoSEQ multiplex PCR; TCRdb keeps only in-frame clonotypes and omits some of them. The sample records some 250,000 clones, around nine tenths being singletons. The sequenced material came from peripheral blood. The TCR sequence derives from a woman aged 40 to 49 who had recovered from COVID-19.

The CDR3 DNA sequence: TGCGCCAGCAGCCCCACACCCGATAGCAATCAGCCCCAGCATTTT. Translating gives CASSPTPDSNQPQHF. V and J are TRBV5-1 and TRBJ1-5; D call uncertain. Trimming shortened V by 4 bases and J by 0 bases, and 11 bases separated the two germline ends. Germline loops: CDR1 SGHRS, CDR2 YFSETQ. There are 15 residues in the CDR3.